The rows below give T cell receptor beta chains drawn from one sample of a study of blood T cell repertoires in COVID-19. Sequenced by immunoSEQ multiplex PCR; TCRdb stores in-frame clones only, minus some. The sample has 300,000 to 350,000 clones; 80% to 90% are singletons. Sequencing input: peripheral blood. The origin of the receptors is a man aged 25 to 40 with active or convalescent COVID-19. CDR3s include the opening cysteine and the closing phenylalanine or tryptophan. Fields, in order: J gene, clone size, D gene, V gene, CDR3 protein, CDR3 DNA. D genes are given only for firm matches. Size tells how often a clone was seen (once, few, many) or the class of an expanded clone, and some rows leave it out.

TRBJ1-2 - - TRBV3-1/TRBV3-2 CASSQGGGEGGFYGYTF TGTGCCAGCAGCCAAGGAGGCGGGGAGGGAGGATTCTATGGCTACACCTTC
TRBJ1-4 once - TRBV5-1 CASSLVGGGEKLFF TGCGCCAGCAGCTTGGTTGGGGGCGGGGAAAAACTGTTTTTT
TRBJ2-5 - TRBD1 TRBV5-1 CASSLTGDRETQYF TGCGCCAGCAGCTTGACAGGGGATCGAGAGACCCAGTACTTC
TRBJ1-5 few - TRBV19 CASSLIGVREEPQHF TGTGCCAGTAGTTTGATCGGGGTCCGGGAGGAGCCCCAGCATTTT
TRBJ1-6 once TRBD1 TRBV2 CASREGTAILYSPLHF TGTGCCAGCAGGGAAGGGACAGCTATACTTTATTCACCCCTCCACTTT
TRBJ2-7 - TRBD1 TRBV12-5 CASGGDSPYEQYF TGTGCTAGTGGGGGGGACAGCCCCTACGAGCAGTACTTC
TRBJ2-7 - - TRBV29-1 CSGAEQYF TGCAGCGGCGCCGAGCAGTACTTC
TRBJ2-7 once - TRBV29-1 CSVEGEDTYEQYF TGCAGCGTTGAGGGTGAGGATACCTACGAGCAGTACTTC
TRBJ1-2 - TRBD1 TRBV18 CASSPNDRGNGYTF TGTGCCAGCTCACCAAACGACAGGGGGAATGGCTACACCTTC
TRBJ1-5 - - TRBV6-5 CASSYSRDISRQPQHF TGTGCCAGCAGTTACTCGAGGGATATTTCACGTCAGCCCCAGCATTTT
TRBJ2-7 - TRBD2 TRBV24-1 CATSDLHREGGSSLAHEQYF TGTGCCACCAGTGATTTGCATAGGGAGGGAGGCTCCTCCCTGGCCCACGAGCAGTACTTC
TRBJ2-7 - TRBD1 TRBV5-1 CASSGGQGREQYF TGCGCCAGCAGCGGAGGACAGGGAAGGGAGCAGTACTTC
TRBJ2-3 once - TRBV2 CASSVEADTQYF TGTGCCAGCAGTGTGGAGGCGGATACGCAGTATTTT
TRBJ2-7 - TRBD2 TRBV7-2 CASSLRTSRTYEQYF TGTGCCAGCAGCTTACGGACTAGCCGGACCTACGAGCAGTACTTC
TRBJ1-2 - - TRBV11-2 CASSLGQGWDYGYTF TGTGCCAGCAGCTTAGGGCAGGGCTGGGACTATGGCTACACCTTC
TRBJ1-2 once - TRBV3-1/TRBV3-2 CASSSTGWDGYTF TGTGCCAGCAGCTCAACAGGGTGGGATGGCTACACCTTC
TRBJ2-4 few - TRBV19 CASSPKGWAKNIQYF TGTGCCAGTAGTCCGAAGGGGTGGGCCAAAAACATTCAGTACTTC
TRBJ2-2 - - TRBV4-1 CASSLDRSSTGELFF TGCGCCAGCAGCCTAGACAGGTCCAGCACCGGGGAGCTGTTTTTT
TRBJ2-1 - TRBD2 TRBV10-2 CASSLAGGEEQFF TGCGCCAGCAGTTTAGCGGGAGGGGAGGAGCAGTTCTTC
TRBJ2-3 - - TRBV19 CASRPGLSTDTQYF TGTGCCAGTAGACCAGGGTTGAGCACAGATACGCAGTATTTT
TRBJ1-5 - TRBD1 TRBV27 CASSLTGASQPQHF TGTGCCAGCAGTCTCACAGGGGCGAGTCAGCCCCAGCATTTT
TRBJ1-5 - - TRBV27 CASSTDRLNQPQHF TGTGCCAGCAGCACAGACAGGCTAAATCAGCCCCAGCATTTT
TRBJ1-1 - TRBD1 TRBV10-2 CASSPDRENLEAFF TGCGCCAGCAGTCCAGACAGGGAGAACCTTGAAGCTTTCTTT
TRBJ2-1 - TRBD1 TRBV6-5 CASSRGTGYEQFF TGTGCCAGCAGTCGGGGGACAGGGTATGAGCAGTTCTTC
TRBJ2-2 once - TRBV9 CASSVLGEPDTGELFF TGTGCCAGCAGCGTACTGGGCGAGCCGGACACCGGGGAGCTGTTTTTT
TRBJ2-7 - TRBD1 TRBV6-2/TRBV6-3 CASSYPPGTGEWLEQYF TGTGCCAGCAGTTACCCACCCGGGACAGGGGAATGGCTCGAGCAGTACTTC
TRBJ1-2 - TRBD1 TRBV19 CASSPRTGRNYGYTF TGTGCCAGTAGTCCCCGGACAGGGAGGAACTATGGCTACACCTTC
TRBJ2-1 - TRBD2 TRBV10-3 CAISRSGDSYNEQFF TGTGCCATCAGTCGTAGCGGGGACTCCTACAATGAGCAGTTCTTC
TRBJ2-7 - TRBD1 TRBV29-1 CSVWDRVKYEQYF TGCAGCGTTTGGGACAGGGTAAAATACGAGCAGTACTTC
TRBJ2-1 - - TRBV4-3 CASSQDRQVYNEQFF TGCGCCAGCAGCCAAGATCGGCAGGTCTACAATGAGCAGTTCTTC
TRBJ1-1 once - TRBV7-2 CASSLVQFSGTEAFF TGTGCCAGCAGCTTAGTCCAGTTTTCGGGAACTGAAGCTTTCTTT
TRBJ1-5 - TRBD1 TRBV19 CASSGGQGSNQPQHF TGTGCCAGTAGTGGGGGACAGGGAAGCAATCAGCCCCAGCATTTT
TRBJ2-6 once TRBD1 TRBV6-5 CASSTGVPGANVLTF TGTGCCAGCAGCACAGGGGTGCCTGGGGCCAACGTCCTGACTTTC
TRBJ1-4 once TRBD1 TRBV13 CASSRTGGMGANEKLFF TGTGCCAGCAGCCGGACAGGGGGCATGGGGGCTAATGAAAAACTGTTTTTT
TRBJ1-1 - TRBD1 TRBV4-1 CASSQDSTGRTEAFF TGCGCCAGCAGCCAAGACTCGACAGGGAGGACTGAAGCTTTCTTT
TRBJ2-7 - - TRBV15 CATSRGGGGPYEQYF TGTGCCACCAGCAGAGGCGGCGGGGGCCCCTACGAGCAGTACTTC